Presented here are 20 T cell receptor beta chains from one specimen sequenced in a study of T-cell reconstitution after alpha-beta-depleted transplantation in children. Preparation of the TCRbeta library used unique molecular identifiers. TCRdb re-analysed the PCR reads in MiXCR, keeping a single row per CDR3 protein. The sample has hundreds of thousands of distinct CDR3 sequences, 10% to 15% seen once. The sequenced sample was PBMCs, mostly from graft donor cells, obtained 360 days after TCRalphabeta/CD19-depleted stem cell transplant. These receptors were obtained from a male patient younger than 18 who had a stem cell transplant for acute myeloid leukemia, so the T cells may come from the graft donor.

This chain uses TRBV29-1 with TRBJ2-2; D perhaps matches TRBD1 (6 bases). Deletions cut 5 bases from V and 6 bases from J, with 10 bases between. This CDR3 is built from 12 residues. Germline loops: CDR1 SQVTM, CDR2 ANQGSEA. The CDR3 spells CSVSQGPGELFF. The DNA for the CDR3 is TGCAGCGTTTCACAGGGACCCGGGGAGCTGTTTTTT.

This clonotype was seen only a few times. The V and J genes are TRBV6-5 and TRBJ2-3; D is perhaps TRBD1 or TRBD2 (6 bases each). V was clipped by 2 bases and J by 3 bases, with 12 bases between them. CDR3 length equals 15 residues. The germline V gene encodes CDR1 MNHEY and CDR2 SVGAGI. The DNA of the CDR3 is TGTGCCAGCAGTTACAGAGAGGGGGGAACAGATACGCAGTATTTT. Translation gives CASSYREGGTDTQYF.

This clonotype was seen ten or more times. The genes are TRBV20-1 and TRBJ2-3; maybe TRBD1 (5 bases). The CDR3 sequence is 12 residues long. V lost 7 bases to trimming and J lost 4 bases, with 12 bases between them. The germline V gene has CDR1 DFQATT and CDR2 SNEGSKA (reference sequence). CDR3 region: CSVSQGADTQYF. CDR3 bases: TGCAGTGTTTCCCAGGGCGCAGATACGCAGTATTTT.

V is TRBV28 and J is TRBJ1-1; D may be TRBD1 (5 bases). Germline CDR1 MDHEN, CDR2 SYDVKM. CDR3 length: 17 residues. The V end lost 2 bases, the J end lost 2 bases, and 18 bases lay between the germline ends. The CDR3 nucleotides are TGTGCCAGCAGTTTAGGGAGGGGAACCCGTTTAAACACTGAAGCTTTCTTT. The encoded protein is CASSLGRGTRLNTEAFF.

This clonotype has just a few counts. J is TRBJ2-1 and V is TRBV7-8; no reliable D call. V was clipped by 1 base and J by 10 bases, with 14 bases between them. Germline V gene lookup returns CDR1 SGHVS and CDR2 FQNEAQ. CDR3 length equals 14 residues. CDR3: CASSLVFFVGEQFF. DNA for the CDR3: TGTGCCAGCAGCTTAGTCTTTTTTGTTGGGGAGCAGTTCTTC.

A few counts support this clonotype. The rearrangement joins TRBV24-1 to TRBJ2-5, with 7 bases matching TRBD1. This CDR3 is built from 16 residues. Looked up from germline, CDR1 is KGHDR and CDR2 is SFDVKD. The junction had 15 bases not matched to a gene; V was cut back by 4 bases and J by 8 bases. The CDR3 region is CATSDAGTVGKGTQYF. In nucleotides, the CDR3 is TGTGCCACCAGTGACGCCGGGACAGTTGGGAAAGGTACCCAGTACTTC.

This clonotype was observed many times. The chain has TRBV5-1 and TRBJ2-3; 11 nucleotides agree with TRBD2. Per the germline V gene, CDR1 is SGHRS and CDR2 is YFSETQ. CDR3 size: 16 residues. After removal of 1 base from V and 6 bases from J, the junction contained 7 bases not matched to a gene. The CDR3 reads CASSLTGTSGSDTQYF. CDR3 bases: TGCGCCAGCAGCTTGACCGGGACTAGCGGTTCGGATACGCAGTATTTT.

This clonotype was picked up many times. The rearrangement links TRBV28 to TRBJ1-1; TRBD1 is a possible D gene (5 bases). V shed 6 bases and J shed 1 base, with 18 bases lying between them. The CDR3 contains 16 residues. Germline V gives CDR1 MDHEN, CDR2 SYDVKM. CDR3 amino acids: CASSRPAYRRNTEAFF. The CDR3, as DNA: TGTGCCAGCAGCCGACCCGCGTACAGGAGGAACACTGAAGCTTTCTTT.

This clonotype occurred a few times. This sequence joins TRBV6-2 or TRBV6-3 and TRBJ2-7, with D hard to call. Looked up from germline, CDR1 is MNHEY and CDR2 is SVGEGT. The germline V and J ends were trimmed by 4 bases and 3 bases, with 13 bases remaining between them. The CDR3 runs to 14 residues. This CDR3 is CASSFPGQSYEQYF. The DNA for the CDR3 is TGTGCCAGCAGTTTCCCCGGGCAAAGCTACGAGCAGTACTTC.

The chain recombines TRBV29-1 with TRBJ2-3; D unclear. Looked up from germline, CDR1 is SQVTM and CDR2 is ANQGSEA. CDR3 length: 14 residues. V lost 3 bases and J lost 2, with 12 bases in between. In DNA form, the CDR3 reads TGCAGCGTTGACTTGGAAGTCCTCACAGATACGCAGTATTTT. It is translated as CSVDLEVLTDTQYF.

CDR3 residues: CASSPARDNEQFF. The CDR3 nucleotides are TGTGCCAGCTCACCGGCCAGGGACAATGAGCAGTTCTTC. V is TRBV18 and J is TRBJ2-1, with a tentative D call TRBD1 (5 bases). V was trimmed by 3 bases and J by 5 bases, leaving 8 bases between them. The CDR3 length is 13 residues. Germline loops: CDR1 KGHSH, CDR2 LQKENI.

Ten or more counts support this clonotype. J is TRBJ2-1 and V is TRBV5-1, with D uncertain. Germline CDR1 SGHRS, CDR2 YFSETQ. The CDR3 runs to 14 residues. V was trimmed by 9 bases and J by 3 bases, leaving 16 bases between them. CDR3 nucleotides: TGCGCCACCCAACCCTTTGGTGGCTACAATGAGCAGTTCTTC. This translates into CATQPFGGYNEQFF.

This clonotype was counted only a few times. The chain carries TRBV12-3 or TRBV12-4 and TRBJ2-1, with 15 positions matching TRBD2. After removal of 7 bases from V and 1 base from J, the junction contained 8 bases not matched to a gene. The length of the CDR3 is 18 residues. CDR3 nucleotides: TGTGCCAGCACAAGGGGACTAGCGGGAGGCGGGTCCTACAATGAGCAGTTCTTC. Its protein is CASTRGLAGGGSYNEQFF.

This rearrangement joins TRBV4-3 to TRBJ2-1, with D tentatively TRBD1 (6 bases). Germline V gene lookup returns CDR1 LGHNA and CDR2 YSLEER. The CDR3 loop spans 16 amino acids. V was cut by 2 bases and J by 4 bases, with 15 bases left in between. The CDR3 nucleotides are TGCGCCAGCAGCCAAATGGGGGCAGAATTTTACAATGAGCAGTTCTTC. This encodes CASSQMGAEFYNEQFF.

This clonotype was recorded a few times. The chain couples TRBV7-9 to TRBJ2-1; D gene uncertain. CDR1 SEHNR and CDR2 FQNEAQ come from the germline V gene (reference sequence). The ends were cut back, 5 bases at V and 0 bases at J, with 14 bases in the middle. This CDR3 contains 16 residues. CDR3 in DNA: TGTGCCAGCAGCCCAGACGAAGTTGTCTCCTACAATGAGCAGTTCTTC. Its protein product is CASSPDEVVSYNEQFF.

This clonotype was recorded a few times. The V gene is TRBV6-5, the J gene TRBJ2-1; a weak D match, TRBD2 (5 bases). The V end was cut by 2 bases, the J end by 4 bases, with 9 bases between. Germline assignment: CDR1 MNHEY and CDR2 SVGAGI. This CDR3 spans 14 amino acids. The DNA of the CDR3 is TGTGCCAGCAGTTACCGGGGTCGATACAATGAGCAGTTCTTC. As protein: CASSYRGRYNEQFF.

This clonotype has at least ten counts. The J gene is TRBJ1-5, the V gene TRBV2, with TRBD1 identical over 9 bases. Per the germline V gene, CDR1 is SNHLY and CDR2 is FYNNEI. Trimming cost V 3 bases and J 3 bases; bases outside gene matches: 6. The CDR3 covers 16 residues. CDR3 coding DNA: TGTGCCAGCAGTGACGGCCGGGACAGGGTCAATCAGCCCCAGCATTTT. Protein product: CASSDGRDRVNQPQHF. Full variable domain (remainder filled in from reference TRBV2 and TRBJ1-5): EPEVTQTPSHQVTQMGQEVILRCVPISNHLYFYWYRQILGQKVEFLVSFYNNEISEKSEIFDDQFSVERPDGSNFTLKIRSTKLEDSAMYFCASSDGRDRVNQPQHFGDGTRLSIL.

In its sample, this clonotype was seen a few times. This sequence joins TRBV4-2 and TRBJ2-1; TRBD2 matches at 13 bases. The CDR3 totals 19 residues. Germline trimming cut 3 bases from V and 0 bases from J; bases unmatched to any gene: 8. CDR1 LGHNA and CDR2 YNFKEQ come from the germline V gene. This chain's CDR3 is CASSHSGTSGESSYNEQFF. The CDR3 coding sequence is TGTGCCAGCAGCCATTCCGGGACTAGCGGGGAGAGCTCCTACAATGAGCAGTTCTTC.

There are a few counts of this clonotype. This sequence joins TRBV6-5 and TRBJ2-7; 8 bases line up with TRBD1. CDR3 length: 16 amino acids. Losses at the gene ends were 3 bases for V and 1 base for J; bases not matched to a gene: 8. Germline V lookup: CDR1 MNHEY, CDR2 SVGAGI. The CDR3 sequence: CASSYAGQGPSYEQYF. The CDR3 DNA follows: TGTGCCAGCAGTTATGCTGGACAGGGACCTTCCTACGAGCAGTACTTC.

This clonotype was observed a handful of times. The chain uses TRBV7-8 and TRBJ2-4; D uncertain. Deletions cut 4 bases from V and 5 bases from J, with 3 bases between. From germline, CDR1 is SGHVS and CDR2 FQNEAQ. The CDR3 sequence is 11 residues long. CDR3 protein: CASSSENIQYF. In DNA form, the CDR3 reads TGTGCCAGCAGCTCCGAAAACATTCAGTACTTC.